These T cell receptor beta chains were read from a single sample in a study of spatial heterogeneity in lung cancer. TCRdb recomputed calls from the 5' RACE reads with MiXCR, one row per CDR3 protein. There are about 36,000 distinct CDR3 sequences in the sample; roughly 8% occur only once, and roughly 8.8% lies in the top ten. The material sequenced was PBMCs, taken at follow-up. The receptors were sampled from a male donor with early-stage non-small cell lung cancer. Each CDR3 is given with its conserved first and last residue. A D gene is named only where the DNA matches it firmly. Only some rows state a clone size, as once, few, many or a class for expanded clones.

v_call: TRBV6-5; j_call: TRBJ1-4; clone_size: many; d_call: TRBD1; cdr3_aa: CASRPQGFGEKLFF; cdr3_nt: TGTGCCAGCAGGCCACAGGGGTTCGGGGAAAAACTGTTTTTT
v_call: TRBV29-1; j_call: TRBJ1-2; clone_size: medium-sized; d_call: NA; cdr3_aa: CSVVEGPYGYTF; cdr3_nt: TGCAGCGTTGTAGAGGGACCCTATGGCTACACCTTC
v_call: TRBV5-1; j_call: TRBJ2-3; clone_size: many; d_call: TRBD1; cdr3_aa: CASSSGQGEGTQYF; cdr3_nt: TGCGCCAGCAGCTCTGGACAGGGAGAGGGTACGCAGTATTTT
v_call: TRBV2; j_call: TRBJ2-5; clone_size: NA; d_call: NA; cdr3_aa: CASSELLAKETQYF; cdr3_nt: TGTGCCAGCAGTGAACTGCTAGCCAAAGAGACCCAGTACTTC
v_call: TRBV27; j_call: TRBJ2-3; clone_size: few; d_call: NA; cdr3_aa: CASSPWVTDTQYF; cdr3_nt: TGTGCCAGCAGTCCATGGGTCACAGATACGCAGTATTTT
v_call: TRBV5-6; j_call: TRBJ2-7; clone_size: many; d_call: NA; cdr3_aa: CASSFGTPTYEQYF; cdr3_nt: TGTGCCAGCAGCTTCGGGACACCGACCTACGAGCAGTACTTC
v_call: TRBV5-1; j_call: TRBJ2-7; clone_size: many; d_call: NA; cdr3_aa: CASSLEAAGPPEQYF; cdr3_nt: TGCGCCAGCAGCTTGGAAGCGGCAGGGCCCCCCGAGCAGTACTTC
v_call: TRBV6-5; j_call: TRBJ1-1; clone_size: many; d_call: NA; cdr3_aa: CASSYSIRGAGAEAFF; cdr3_nt: TGTGCCAGCAGTTACTCGATACGGGGAGCAGGAGCTGAAGCTTTCTTT
v_call: TRBV12-3/TRBV12-4; j_call: TRBJ2-2; clone_size: many; d_call: NA; cdr3_aa: CASSLAGGPGELFF; cdr3_nt: TGTGCCAGCAGTTTAGCAGGAGGGCCCGGGGAGCTGTTTTTT
v_call: TRBV11-2; j_call: TRBJ2-1; clone_size: many; d_call: TRBD2; cdr3_aa: CASSSPSGGVNNEQFF; cdr3_nt: TGTGCCAGCAGCTCCCCTAGCGGGGGGGTCAACAATGAGCAGTTCTTC